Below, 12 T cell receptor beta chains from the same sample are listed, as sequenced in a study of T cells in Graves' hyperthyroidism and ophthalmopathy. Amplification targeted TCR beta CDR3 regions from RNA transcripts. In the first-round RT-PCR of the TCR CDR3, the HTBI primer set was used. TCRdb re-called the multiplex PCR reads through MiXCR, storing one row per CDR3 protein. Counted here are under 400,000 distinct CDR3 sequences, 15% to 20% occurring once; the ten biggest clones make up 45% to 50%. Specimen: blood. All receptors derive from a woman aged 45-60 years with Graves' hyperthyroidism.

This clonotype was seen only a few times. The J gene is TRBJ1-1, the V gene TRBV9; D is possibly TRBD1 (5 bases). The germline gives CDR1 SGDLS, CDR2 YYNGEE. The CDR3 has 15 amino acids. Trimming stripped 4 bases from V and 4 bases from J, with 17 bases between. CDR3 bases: TGTGCCAGCAGCCCGACTGGGAGTGGGGGCACTGAAGCTTTCTTT. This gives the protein CASSPTGSGGTEAFF.

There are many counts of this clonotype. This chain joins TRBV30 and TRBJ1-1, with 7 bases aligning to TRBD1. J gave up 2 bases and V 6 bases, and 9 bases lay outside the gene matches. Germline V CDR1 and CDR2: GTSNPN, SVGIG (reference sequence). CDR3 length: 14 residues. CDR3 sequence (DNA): TGTGCCTGCGCTTTAGGGACAGAAAACACTGAAGCTTTCTTT. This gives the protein CACALGTENTEAFF.

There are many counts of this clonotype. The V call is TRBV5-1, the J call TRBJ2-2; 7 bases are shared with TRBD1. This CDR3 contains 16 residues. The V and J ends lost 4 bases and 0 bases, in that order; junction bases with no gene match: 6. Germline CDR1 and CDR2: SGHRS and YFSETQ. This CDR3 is CASSRTTGTNTGELFF. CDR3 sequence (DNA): TGCGCCAGCAGCCGGACGACAGGGACGAACACCGGGGAGCTGTTTTTT.

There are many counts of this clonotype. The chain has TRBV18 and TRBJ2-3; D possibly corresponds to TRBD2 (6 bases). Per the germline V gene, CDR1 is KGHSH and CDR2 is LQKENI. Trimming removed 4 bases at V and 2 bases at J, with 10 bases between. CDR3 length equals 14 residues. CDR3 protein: CASSRRTNTDTQYF. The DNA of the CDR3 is TGTGCCAGCTCACGACGGACTAACACAGATACGCAGTATTTT.

The chain's CDR3 is CASSIEGTGIYGYTF. CDR3 nucleotides: TGTGCCAGTAGTATAGAAGGGACGGGGATCTATGGCTACACCTTC. The rearrangement joins TRBV19 to TRBJ1-2, with D possibly TRBD1 on 5 matching bases. The CDR3 covers 15 residues. The V gene lost 0 bases and the J gene lost 4 bases, with 12 bases spanning the gap. Germline assignment: CDR1 LNHDA and CDR2 SQIVND (reference sequence).

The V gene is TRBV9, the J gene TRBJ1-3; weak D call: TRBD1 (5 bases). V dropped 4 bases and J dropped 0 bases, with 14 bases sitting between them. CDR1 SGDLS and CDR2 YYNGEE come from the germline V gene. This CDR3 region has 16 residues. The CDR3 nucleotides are TGTGCCAGCAGCTGGGGCGTGGAGCACTCTGGAAACACCATATATTTT. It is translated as CASSWGVEHSGNTIYF.

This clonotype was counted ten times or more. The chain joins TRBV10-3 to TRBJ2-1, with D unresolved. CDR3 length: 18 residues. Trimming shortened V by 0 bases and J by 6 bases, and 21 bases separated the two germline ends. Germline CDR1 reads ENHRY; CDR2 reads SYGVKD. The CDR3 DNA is TGTGCCATCAGTGAGTCGCCCTCCCCTAGAAGTATCGGCAATGAGCAGTTCTTC. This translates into CAISESPSPRSIGNEQFF.

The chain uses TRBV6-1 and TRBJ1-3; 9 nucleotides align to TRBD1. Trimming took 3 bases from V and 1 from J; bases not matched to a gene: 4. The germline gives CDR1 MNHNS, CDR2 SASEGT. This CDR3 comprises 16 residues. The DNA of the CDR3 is TGTGCCAGCAGTGAGGACAGGGGAAGATCTGGAAACACCATATATTTT. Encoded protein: CASSEDRGRSGNTIYF.

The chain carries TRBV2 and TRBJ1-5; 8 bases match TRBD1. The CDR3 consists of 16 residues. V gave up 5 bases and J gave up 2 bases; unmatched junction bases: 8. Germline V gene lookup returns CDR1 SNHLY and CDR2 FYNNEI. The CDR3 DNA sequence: TGTGCCAGCAGTCCTGACGGACAGGGACGCAATCAGCCCCAGCATTTT. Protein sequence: CASSPDGQGRNQPQHF.

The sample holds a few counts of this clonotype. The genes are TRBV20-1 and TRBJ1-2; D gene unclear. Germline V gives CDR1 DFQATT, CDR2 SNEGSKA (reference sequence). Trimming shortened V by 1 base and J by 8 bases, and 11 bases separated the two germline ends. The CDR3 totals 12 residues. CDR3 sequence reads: CSARVGNRGYTF. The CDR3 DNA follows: TGCAGTGCTAGAGTAGGGAATAGGGGCTACACCTTC.

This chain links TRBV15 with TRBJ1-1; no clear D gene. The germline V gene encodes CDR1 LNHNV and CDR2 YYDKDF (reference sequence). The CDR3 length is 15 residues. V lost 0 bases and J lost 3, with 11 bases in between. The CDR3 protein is CATSRDSPGDTEAFF. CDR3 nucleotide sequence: TGTGCCACCAGCAGAGATTCTCCAGGAGACACTGAAGCTTTCTTT.

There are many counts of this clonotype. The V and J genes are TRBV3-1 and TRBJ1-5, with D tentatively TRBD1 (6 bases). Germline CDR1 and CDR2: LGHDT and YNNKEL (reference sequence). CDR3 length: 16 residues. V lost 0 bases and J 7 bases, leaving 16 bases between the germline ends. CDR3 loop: CASSQDDRPTGQPQHF. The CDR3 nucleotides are TGTGCCAGCAGCCAAGATGACAGGCCAACGGGGCAGCCCCAGCATTTT.